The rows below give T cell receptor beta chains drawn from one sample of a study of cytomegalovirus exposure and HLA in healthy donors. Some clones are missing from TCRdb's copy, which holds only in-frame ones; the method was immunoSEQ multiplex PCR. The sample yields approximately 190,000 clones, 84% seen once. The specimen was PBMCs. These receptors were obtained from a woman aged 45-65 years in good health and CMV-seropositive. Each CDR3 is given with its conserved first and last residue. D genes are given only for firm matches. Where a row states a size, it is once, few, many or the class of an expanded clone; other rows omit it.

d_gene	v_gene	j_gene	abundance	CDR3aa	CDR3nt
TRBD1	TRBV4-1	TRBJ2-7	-	CASSPTPGTGAYEQYF	TGCGCCAGCAGCCCAACCCCCGGGACAGGGGCCTACGAGCAGTACTTC
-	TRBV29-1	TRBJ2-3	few	CSVLLRGITDTQYF	TGCAGCGTTCTGTTGCGGGGAATCACAGATACGCAGTATTTT
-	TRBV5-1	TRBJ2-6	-	CASSLGQSSGANVLTF	TGCGCCAGCAGCTTGGGACAGAGCTCTGGGGCCAACGTCCTGACTTTC
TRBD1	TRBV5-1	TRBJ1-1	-	CASSWGQGSYEAFF	TGCGCCAGCAGCTGGGGACAGGGTTCCTACGAAGCTTTCTTT
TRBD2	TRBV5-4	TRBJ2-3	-	CASSLERGSADTQYF	TGTGCCAGCAGCTTGGAGCGGGGTTCCGCAGATACGCAGTATTTT
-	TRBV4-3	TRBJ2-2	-	CASSQVRTDTGELFF	TGCGCCAGCAGCCAAGTTAGGACAGACACCGGGGAGCTGTTTTTT
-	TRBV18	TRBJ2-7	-	CASQEGQGGEQYF	TGTGCCAGCCAAGAGGGGCAGGGAGGCGAGCAGTACTTC
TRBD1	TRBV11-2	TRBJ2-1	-	CASSLGQGSSSYNEQFF	TGTGCCAGCAGCCTCGGACAGGGCTCAAGCTCCTACAATGAGCAGTTCTTC
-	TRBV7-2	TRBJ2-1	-	CASSLVRGYEQFF	TGTGCCAGCAGCTTAGTTCGGGGGTATGAGCAGTTCTTC
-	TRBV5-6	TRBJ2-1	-	CASSLGLDVTYNEQFF	TGTGCCAGCAGCTTGGGCCTAGACGTCACCTACAATGAGCAGTTCTTC
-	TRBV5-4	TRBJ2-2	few	CASSLTGSSGELFF	TGTGCCAGCAGCTTGACAGGGAGTTCCGGGGAGCTGTTTTTT
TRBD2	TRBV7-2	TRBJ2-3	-	CASSPTSGVGNTQYF	TGTGCCAGCAGCCCCACTAGCGGGGTCGGGAATACGCAGTATTTT
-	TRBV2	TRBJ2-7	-	CASRWTDLEQYF	TGTGCCAGCAGGTGGACAGATCTCGAGCAGTACTTC
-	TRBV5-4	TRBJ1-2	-	CASSLDQNGYTF	TGTGCCAGCAGCTTGGATCAGAATGGCTACACCTTC
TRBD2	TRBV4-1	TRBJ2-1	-	CASSQMGAGGRSNEQFF	TGCGCCAGCAGCCAGATGGGAGCGGGGGGGCGGAGCAATGAGCAGTTCTTC
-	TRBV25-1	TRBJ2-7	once	CASSLYEQYF	TGTGCCAGTTCCCTTTACGAGCAGTACTTC
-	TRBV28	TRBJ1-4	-	CASSLGGSRATNEKLFF	TGTGCCAGCAGCCTTGGGGGGAGTCGTGCAACTAATGAAAAACTGTTTTTT
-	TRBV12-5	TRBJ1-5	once	CASGLLADQPQHF	TGTGCTAGTGGTTTGTTAGCAGATCAGCCCCAGCATTTT
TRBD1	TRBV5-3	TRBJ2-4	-	CARSSDRDNIQYF	TGTGCCAGAAGCTCCGACAGGGATAACATTCAGTACTTC
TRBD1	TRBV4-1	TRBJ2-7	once	CASSRQGNSYEQYF	TGCGCCAGCAGCCGACAGGGAAACTCCTACGAGCAGTACTTC
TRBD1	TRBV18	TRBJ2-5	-	CASSSGQGAEETQYF	TGTGCCAGCTCATCGGGACAGGGGGCTGAAGAGACCCAGTACTTC
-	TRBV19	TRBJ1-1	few	CATQTATEAFF	TGTGCCACCCAGACAGCCACTGAAGCTTTCTTT
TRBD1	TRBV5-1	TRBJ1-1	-	CASSGGQPNTEAFF	TGCGCCAGCAGCGGGGGACAGCCGAACACTGAAGCTTTCTTT
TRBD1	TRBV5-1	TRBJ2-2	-	CASSLGGTANTGELFF	TGCGCCAGCAGCTTGGGGGGGACAGCGAACACCGGGGAGCTGTTTTTT
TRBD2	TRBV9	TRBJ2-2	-	CASIFSYLAGGRQSNGELFF	TGTGCCAGCATCTTCTCGTATCTAGCGGGGGGCCGCCAAAGCAACGGGGAGCTGTTTTTT
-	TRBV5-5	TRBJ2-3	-	CASSLLTGWQYF	TGTGCCAGCAGCTTGTTGACTGGATGGCAGTATTTT
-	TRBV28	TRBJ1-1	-	CASSLSGKAFF	TGTGCCAGCAGTTTGTCCGGGAAAGCTTTCTTT
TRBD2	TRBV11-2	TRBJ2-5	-	CASSLGAGGYQETQYF	TGTGCCAGCAGCTTAGGGGCGGGGGGGTACCAAGAGACCCAGTACTTC
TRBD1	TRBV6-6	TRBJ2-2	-	CASRTGTGVSGELFF	TGTGCCAGCAGGACCGGGACAGGGGTTTCCGGGGAGCTGTTTTTT
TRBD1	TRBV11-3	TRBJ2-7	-	CASSLEPGQGAGVQYF	TGTGCCAGCAGCTTGGAACCGGGACAGGGGGCTGGTGTGCAGTACTTC
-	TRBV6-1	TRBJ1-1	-	CASSEPGGLNTGAFF	TGTGCCAGCAGTGAACCGGGCGGGCTGAACACTGGAGCTTTCTTT
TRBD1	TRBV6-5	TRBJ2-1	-	CASSYRDRGTYEQFF	TGTGCCAGCAGTTACCGCGACAGGGGGACATATGAGCAGTTCTTC
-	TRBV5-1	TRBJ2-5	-	CASSLEDWRGTIETQYF	TGCGCCAGCAGCTTGGAGGACTGGCGGGGTACGATTGAGACCCAGTACTTC
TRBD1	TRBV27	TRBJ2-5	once	CASSHRDSQETQYF	TGTGCCAGCAGCCACCGGGACAGCCAAGAGACCCAGTACTTC
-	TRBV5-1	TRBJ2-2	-	CASSLVQGGTGELFF	TGCGCCAGCAGCTTGGTCCAGGGTGGGACCGGGGAGCTGTTTTTT
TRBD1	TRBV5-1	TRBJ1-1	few	CASSSTGGNTEAFF	TGCGCCAGCAGCTCGACAGGGGGAAACACTGAAGCTTTCTTT
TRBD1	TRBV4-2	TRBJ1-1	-	CASSRDRGNTEAFF	TGTGCCAGCAGCCGAGACAGGGGGAACACTGAAGCTTTCTTT
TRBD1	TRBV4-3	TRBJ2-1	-	CASSKGTGGGNEQFF	TGCGCCAGCAGCAAAGGGACAGGGGGCGGGAATGAGCAGTTCTTC